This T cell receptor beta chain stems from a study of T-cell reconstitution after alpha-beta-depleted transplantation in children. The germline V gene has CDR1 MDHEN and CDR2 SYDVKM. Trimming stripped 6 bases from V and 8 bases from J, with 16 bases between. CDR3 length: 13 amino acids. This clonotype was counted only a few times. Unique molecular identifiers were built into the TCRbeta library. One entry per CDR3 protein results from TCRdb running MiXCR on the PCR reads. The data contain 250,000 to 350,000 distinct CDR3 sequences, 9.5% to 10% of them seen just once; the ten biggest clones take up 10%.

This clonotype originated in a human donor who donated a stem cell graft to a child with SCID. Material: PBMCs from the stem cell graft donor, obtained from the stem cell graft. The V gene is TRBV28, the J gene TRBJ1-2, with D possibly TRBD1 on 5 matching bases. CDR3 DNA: TGTGCCAGCAGACTGAGGGGCCCCTCGGGCTACACCTTC. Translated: CASRLRGPSGYTF.